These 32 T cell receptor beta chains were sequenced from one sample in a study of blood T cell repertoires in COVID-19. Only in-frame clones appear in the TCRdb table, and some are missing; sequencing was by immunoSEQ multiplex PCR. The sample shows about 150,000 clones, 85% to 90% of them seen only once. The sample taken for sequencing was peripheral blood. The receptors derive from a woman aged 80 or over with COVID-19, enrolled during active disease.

The CDR3 loop is CASSRLAGGLDTQYF. CDR3 bases: TGTGCCAGCAGCCGACTAGCGGGAGGACTGGATACGCAGTATTTT. This chain links TRBV11-1 with TRBJ2-3, with 13 bases that match TRBD2. CDR1 is SGHAT and CDR2 is FQDESV in the germline V gene (reference sequence). This CDR3 has 15 residues. With V trimmed by 5 bases and J by 6 bases, 5 bases remained unmatched.

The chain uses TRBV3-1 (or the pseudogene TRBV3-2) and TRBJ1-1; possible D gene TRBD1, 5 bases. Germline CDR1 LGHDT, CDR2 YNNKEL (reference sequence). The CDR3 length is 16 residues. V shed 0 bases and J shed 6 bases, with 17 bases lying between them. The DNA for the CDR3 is TGTGCCAGCAGCCAAGAGAGTGGGTACAGGACGGCTGAAGCTTTCTTT. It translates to CASSQESGYRTAEAFF.

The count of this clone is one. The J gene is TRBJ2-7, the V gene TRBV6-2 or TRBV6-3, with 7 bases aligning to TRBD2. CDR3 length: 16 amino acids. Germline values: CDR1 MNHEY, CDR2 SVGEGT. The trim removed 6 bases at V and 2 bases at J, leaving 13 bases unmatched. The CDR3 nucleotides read TGTGCCAGCAGCCCTAGAACTAGCGCTACAACCTACGAGCAGTACTTC. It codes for CASSPRTSATTYEQYF.

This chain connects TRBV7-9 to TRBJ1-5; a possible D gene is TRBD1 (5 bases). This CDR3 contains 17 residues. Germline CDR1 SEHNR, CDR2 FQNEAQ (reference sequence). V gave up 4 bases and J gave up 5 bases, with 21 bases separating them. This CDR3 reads CASSSGPGGRLDQPQHF. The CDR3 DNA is TGTGCCAGCAGCTCCGGCCCGGGGGGTCGCCTCGATCAGCCCCAGCATTTT.

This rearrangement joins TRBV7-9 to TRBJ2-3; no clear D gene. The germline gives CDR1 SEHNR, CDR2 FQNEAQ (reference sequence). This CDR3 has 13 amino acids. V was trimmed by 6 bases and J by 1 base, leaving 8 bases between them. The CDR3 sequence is CASSDKGTDTQYF. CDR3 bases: TGTGCCAGCAGTGACAAGGGCACAGATACGCAGTATTTT.

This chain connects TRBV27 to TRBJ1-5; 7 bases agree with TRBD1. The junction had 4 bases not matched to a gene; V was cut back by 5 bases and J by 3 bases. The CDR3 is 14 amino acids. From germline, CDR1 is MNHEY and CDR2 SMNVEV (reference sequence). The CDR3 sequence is CASSPDRFNQPQHF. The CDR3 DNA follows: TGTGCCAGCAGTCCGGACAGGTTCAATCAGCCCCAGCATTTT.

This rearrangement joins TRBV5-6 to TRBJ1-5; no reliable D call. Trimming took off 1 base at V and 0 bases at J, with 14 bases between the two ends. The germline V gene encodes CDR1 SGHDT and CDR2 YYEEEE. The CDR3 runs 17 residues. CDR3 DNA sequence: TGTGCCAGCAGCTTGATCCTCCGTATGTATAGCAATCAGCCCCAGCATTTT. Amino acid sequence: CASSLILRMYSNQPQHF.

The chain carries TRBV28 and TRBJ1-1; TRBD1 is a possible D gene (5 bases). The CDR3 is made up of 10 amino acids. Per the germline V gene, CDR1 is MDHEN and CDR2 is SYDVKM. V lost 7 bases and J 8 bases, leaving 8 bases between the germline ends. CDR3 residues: CASKRGEAFF. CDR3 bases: TGTGCCAGCAAAAGGGGAGAAGCTTTCTTT. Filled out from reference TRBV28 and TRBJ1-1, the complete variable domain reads DVKVTQSSRYLVKRTGEKVFLECVQDMDHENMFWYRQDPGLGLRLIYFSYDVKMKEKGDIPEGYSVSREKKERFSLILESASTNQTSMYLCASKRGEAFFGQGTRLTVV.

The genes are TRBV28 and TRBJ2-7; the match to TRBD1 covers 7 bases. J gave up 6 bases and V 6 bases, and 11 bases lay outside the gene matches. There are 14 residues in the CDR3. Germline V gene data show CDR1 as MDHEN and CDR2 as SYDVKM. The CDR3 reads CASSIRKTGREQYF. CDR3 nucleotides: TGTGCCAGCAGCATAAGAAAGACAGGGCGCGAGCAGTACTTC.

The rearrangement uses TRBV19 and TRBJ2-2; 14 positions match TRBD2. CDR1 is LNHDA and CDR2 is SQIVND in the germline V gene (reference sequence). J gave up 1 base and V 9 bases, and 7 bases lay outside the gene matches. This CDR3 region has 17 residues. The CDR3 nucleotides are TGTGCCAGCCTAGGGACTAGCGGGAGAGAGAACACCGGGGAGCTGTTTTTT. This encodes CASLGTSGRENTGELFF.

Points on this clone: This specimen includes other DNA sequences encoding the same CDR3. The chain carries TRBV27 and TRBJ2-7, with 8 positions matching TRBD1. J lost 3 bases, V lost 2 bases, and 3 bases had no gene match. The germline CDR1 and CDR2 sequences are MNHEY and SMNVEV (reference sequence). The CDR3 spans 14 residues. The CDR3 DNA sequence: TGTGCCAGCAGTTTAAAACAGGGGGGCTACGAGCAGTACTTC. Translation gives CASSLKQGGYEQYF.

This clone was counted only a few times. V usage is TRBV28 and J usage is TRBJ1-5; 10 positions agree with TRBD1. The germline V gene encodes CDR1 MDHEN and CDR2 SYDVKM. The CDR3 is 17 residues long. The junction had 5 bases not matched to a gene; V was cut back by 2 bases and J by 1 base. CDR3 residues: CASSLHTGQGSNQPQHF. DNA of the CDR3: TGTGCCAGCAGTTTACATACGGGACAGGGGAGCAATCAGCCCCAGCATTTT.

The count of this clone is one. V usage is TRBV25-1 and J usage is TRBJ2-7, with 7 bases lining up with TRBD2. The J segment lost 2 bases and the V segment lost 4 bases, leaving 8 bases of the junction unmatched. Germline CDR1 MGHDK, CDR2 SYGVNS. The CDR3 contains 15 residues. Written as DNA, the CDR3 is TGTGCCAGCAGTGGAACCTCTGCGGGAGCCTACGAGCAGTACTTC. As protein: CASSGTSAGAYEQYF.

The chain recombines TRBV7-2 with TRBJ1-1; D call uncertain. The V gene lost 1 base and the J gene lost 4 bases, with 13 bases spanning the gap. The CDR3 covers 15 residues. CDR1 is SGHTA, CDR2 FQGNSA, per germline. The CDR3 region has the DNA TGTGCCAGCAGCTTAGGATCGGGCGGGAGCACTGAAGCTTTCTTT. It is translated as CASSLGSGGSTEAFF.

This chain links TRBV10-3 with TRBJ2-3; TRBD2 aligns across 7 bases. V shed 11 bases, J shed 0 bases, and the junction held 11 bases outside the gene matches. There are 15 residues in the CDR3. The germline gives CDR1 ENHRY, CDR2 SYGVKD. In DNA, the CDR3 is TGTGCCGCACAAGCTAGCGGTCCTAGCACAGATACGCAGTATTTT. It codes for CAAQASGPSTDTQYF.

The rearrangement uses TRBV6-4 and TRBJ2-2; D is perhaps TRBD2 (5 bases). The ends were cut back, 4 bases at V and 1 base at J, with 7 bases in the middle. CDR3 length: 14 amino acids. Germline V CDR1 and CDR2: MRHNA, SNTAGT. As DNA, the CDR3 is TGTGCCAGCAGTGTGGAGGAGAACACCGGGGAGCTGTTTTTT. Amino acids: CASSVEENTGELFF.

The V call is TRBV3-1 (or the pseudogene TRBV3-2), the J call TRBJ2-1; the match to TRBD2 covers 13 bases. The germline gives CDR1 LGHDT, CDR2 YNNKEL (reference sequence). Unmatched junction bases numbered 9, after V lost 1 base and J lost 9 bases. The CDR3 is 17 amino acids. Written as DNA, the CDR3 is TGTGCCAGCAGCCAAGTTTCCGGACTAGCGGGAGTATTTGAGCAGTTCTTC. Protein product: CASSQVSGLAGVFEQFF.

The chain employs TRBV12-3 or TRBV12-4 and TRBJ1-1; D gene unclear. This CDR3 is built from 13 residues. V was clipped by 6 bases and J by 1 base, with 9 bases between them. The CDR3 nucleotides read TGTGCCAGCAGAGCGGACGGGAACACTGAAGCTTTCTTT. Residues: CASRADGNTEAFF.

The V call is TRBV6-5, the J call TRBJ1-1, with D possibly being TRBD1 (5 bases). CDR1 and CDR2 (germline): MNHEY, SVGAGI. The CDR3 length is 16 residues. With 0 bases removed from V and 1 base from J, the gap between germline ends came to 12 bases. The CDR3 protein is CASSYSQRTKNTEAFF. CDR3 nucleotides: TGTGCCAGCAGTTACTCGCAGAGGACAAAGAACACTGAAGCTTTCTTT.

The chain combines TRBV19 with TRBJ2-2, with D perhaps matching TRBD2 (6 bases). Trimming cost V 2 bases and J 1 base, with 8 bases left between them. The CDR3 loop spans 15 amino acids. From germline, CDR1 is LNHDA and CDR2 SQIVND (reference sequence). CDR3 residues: CASSITAGNTGELFF. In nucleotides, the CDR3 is TGTGCCAGTAGTATAACAGCGGGGAACACCGGGGAGCTGTTTTTT.

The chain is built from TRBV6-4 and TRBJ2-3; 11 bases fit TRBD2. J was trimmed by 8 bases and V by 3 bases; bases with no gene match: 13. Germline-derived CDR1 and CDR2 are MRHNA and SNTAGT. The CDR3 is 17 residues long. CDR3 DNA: TGTGCCAGCAGTGAGCAAACTAGCGGGAGTTCCTCTGGTACGCAGTATTTT. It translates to CASSEQTSGSSSGTQYF.

The CDR3 nucleotides read TGTGCCATCAGTGAGTCCGGGACAGTGGCTGAAAAACTGTTTTTT. It is translated as CAISESGTVAEKLFF. V usage is TRBV10-3 and J usage is TRBJ1-4; 7 bases fit TRBD1. The V gene end was trimmed by 0 bases and the J gene end by 7 bases; junction bases not matched to a gene: 5. The CDR3 totals 15 residues. CDR1 is ENHRY, CDR2 SYGVKD, per germline.

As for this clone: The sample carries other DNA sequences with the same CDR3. The CDR3 DNA reads as TGTGCCAGCAGCCAGGGGACAGGGGGTGATCAGCCCCAGCATTTT. Translated: CASSQGTGGDQPQHF. The chain carries TRBV3-1 (or the pseudogene TRBV3-2) and TRBJ1-5; 11 bases match TRBD1. The CDR3 runs 15 residues. Germline CDR1 LGHDT, CDR2 YNNKEL (reference sequence). The trim removed 3 bases at V and 5 bases at J, leaving 3 bases unmatched.

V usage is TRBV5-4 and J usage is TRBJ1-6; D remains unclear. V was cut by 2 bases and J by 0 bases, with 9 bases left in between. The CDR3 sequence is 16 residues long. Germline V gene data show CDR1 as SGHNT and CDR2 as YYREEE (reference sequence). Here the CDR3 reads CASSLRGSSYNSPLHF. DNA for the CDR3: TGTGCCAGCAGCTTACGAGGGAGCTCCTATAATTCACCCCTCCACTTT.

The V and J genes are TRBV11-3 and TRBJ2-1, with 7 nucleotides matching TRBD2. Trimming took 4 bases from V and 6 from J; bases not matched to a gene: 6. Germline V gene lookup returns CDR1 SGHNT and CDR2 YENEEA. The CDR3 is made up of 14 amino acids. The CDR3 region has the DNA TGTGCCAGCAGCTACGGGGGAGGGTTCAATGAGCAGTTCTTC. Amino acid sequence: CASSYGGGFNEQFF.

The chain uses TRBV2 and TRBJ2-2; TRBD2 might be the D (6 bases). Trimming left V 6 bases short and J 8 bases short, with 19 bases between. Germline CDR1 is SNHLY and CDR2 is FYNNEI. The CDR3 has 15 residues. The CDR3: CASSLQRAISGELFF. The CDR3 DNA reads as TGTGCCAGCAGCCTCCAGCGGGCCATCTCGGGGGAGCTGTTTTTT. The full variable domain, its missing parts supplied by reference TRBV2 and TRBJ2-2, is EPEVTQTPSHQVTQMGQEVILRCVPISNHLYFYWYRQILGQKVEFLVSFYNNEISEKSEIFDDQFSVERPDGSNFTLKIRSTKLEDSAMYFCASSLQRAISGELFFGEGSRLTVL.

The CDR3 nucleotides are TGTGCCAGCATGGAAGGGGCCTCTGGAAACACCATATATTTT. It specifies CASMEGASGNTIYF. The chain combines TRBV27 with TRBJ1-3; tentative D call: TRBD1 (5 bases). The CDR3 totals 14 residues. Germline V gene sequence: CDR1 MNHEY, CDR2 SMNVEV (reference sequence). Trimming took off 7 bases at V and 0 bases at J, with 10 bases between the two ends.

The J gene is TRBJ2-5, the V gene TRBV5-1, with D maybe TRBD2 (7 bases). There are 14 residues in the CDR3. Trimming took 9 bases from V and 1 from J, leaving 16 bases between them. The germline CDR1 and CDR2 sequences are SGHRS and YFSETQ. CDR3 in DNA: TGCGCCACCCGGGGGGCGGGAGCCCAAGAGACCCAGTACTTC. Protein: CATRGAGAQETQYF.

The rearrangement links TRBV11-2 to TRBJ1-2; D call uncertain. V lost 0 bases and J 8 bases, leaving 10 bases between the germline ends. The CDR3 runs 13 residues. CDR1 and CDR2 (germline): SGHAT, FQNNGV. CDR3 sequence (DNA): TGTGCCAGCAGCTTAGATTTGGGCCGAGGCTACACCTTC. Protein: CASSLDLGRGYTF. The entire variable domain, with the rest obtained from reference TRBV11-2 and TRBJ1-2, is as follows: EAGVAQSPRYKIIEKRQSVAFWCNPISGHATLYWYQQILGQGPKLLIQFQNNGVVDDSQLPKDRFSAERLKGVDSTLKIQPAKLEDSAVYLCASSLDLGRGYTFGSGTRLTVV.

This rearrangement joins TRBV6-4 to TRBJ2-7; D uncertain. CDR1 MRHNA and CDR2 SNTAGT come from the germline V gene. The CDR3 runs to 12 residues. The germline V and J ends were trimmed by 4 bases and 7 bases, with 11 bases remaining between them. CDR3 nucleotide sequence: TGTGCCAGCAGTGGACTCGACTTAGAGCAGTACTTC. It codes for CASSGLDLEQYF.

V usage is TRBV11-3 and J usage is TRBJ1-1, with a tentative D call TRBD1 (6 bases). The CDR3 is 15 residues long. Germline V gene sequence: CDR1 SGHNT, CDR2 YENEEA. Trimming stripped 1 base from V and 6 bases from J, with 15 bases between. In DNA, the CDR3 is TGTGCCAGCAGCTTAGGTCCTACAGGGAGCTCTGAAGCTTTCTTT. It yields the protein CASSLGPTGSSEAFF.

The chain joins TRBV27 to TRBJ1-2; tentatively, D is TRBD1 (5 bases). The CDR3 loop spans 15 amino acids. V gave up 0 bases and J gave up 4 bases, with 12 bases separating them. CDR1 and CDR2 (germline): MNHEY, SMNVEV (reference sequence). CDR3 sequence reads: CASSLSATGSYGYTF. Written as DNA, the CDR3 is TGTGCCAGCAGTTTATCCGCTACAGGTAGCTATGGCTACACCTTC.